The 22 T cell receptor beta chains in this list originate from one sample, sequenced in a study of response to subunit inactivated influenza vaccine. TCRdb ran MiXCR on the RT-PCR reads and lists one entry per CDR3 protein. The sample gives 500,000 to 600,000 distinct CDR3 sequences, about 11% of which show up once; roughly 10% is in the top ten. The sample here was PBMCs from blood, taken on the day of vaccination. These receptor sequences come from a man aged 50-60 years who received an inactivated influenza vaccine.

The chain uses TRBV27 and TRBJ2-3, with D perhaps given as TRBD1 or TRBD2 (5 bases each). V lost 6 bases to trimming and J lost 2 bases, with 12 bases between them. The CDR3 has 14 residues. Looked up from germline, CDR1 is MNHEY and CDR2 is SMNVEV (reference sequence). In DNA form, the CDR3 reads TGTGCCAGCAGACATCCAGGGACCACAGATACGCAGTATTTT. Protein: CASRHPGTTDTQYF.

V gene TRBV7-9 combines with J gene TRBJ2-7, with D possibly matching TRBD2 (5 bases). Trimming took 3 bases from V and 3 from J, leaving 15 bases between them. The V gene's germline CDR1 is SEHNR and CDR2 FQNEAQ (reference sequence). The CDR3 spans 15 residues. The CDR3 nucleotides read TGTGCCAGCAGCTTTTACGGAGGACTTAACTACGAGCAGTACTTC. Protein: CASSFYGGLNYEQYF.

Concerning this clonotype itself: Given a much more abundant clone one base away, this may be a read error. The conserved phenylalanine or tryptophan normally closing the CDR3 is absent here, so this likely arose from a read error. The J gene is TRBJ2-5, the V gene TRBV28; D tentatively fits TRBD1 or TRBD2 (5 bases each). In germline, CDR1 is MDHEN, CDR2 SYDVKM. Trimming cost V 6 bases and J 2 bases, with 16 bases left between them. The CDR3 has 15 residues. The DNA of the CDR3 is TGTGCCAGCAGGGGGCGTGGAGGCGGACAAGAGACCCAGTACCTC. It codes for CASRGRGGGQETQYL.

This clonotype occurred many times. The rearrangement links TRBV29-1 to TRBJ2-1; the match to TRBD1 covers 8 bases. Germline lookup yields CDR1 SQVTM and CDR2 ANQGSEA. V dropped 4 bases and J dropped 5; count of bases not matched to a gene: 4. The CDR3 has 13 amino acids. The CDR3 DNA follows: TGCAGCGTTGTAGGACAGGGAAACAATGAGCAGTTCTTC. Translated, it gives CSVVGQGNNEQFF.

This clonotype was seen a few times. CDR3 DNA sequence: TGTGCCAGTAGTAGGTTTTCTGCTCAACCCTACAATGAGCAGTTCTTC. This encodes CASSRFSAQPYNEQFF. The rearrangement uses TRBV19 and TRBJ2-1; no clear D gene. V dropped 4 bases and J dropped 2 bases, with 15 bases sitting between them. Germline values: CDR1 LNHDA, CDR2 SQIVND (reference sequence). The CDR3 runs 16 residues.

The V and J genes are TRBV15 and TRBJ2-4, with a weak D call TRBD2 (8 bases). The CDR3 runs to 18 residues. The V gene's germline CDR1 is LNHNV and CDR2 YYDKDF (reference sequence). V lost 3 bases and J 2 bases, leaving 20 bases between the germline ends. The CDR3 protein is CATSSRRGVAGPKNIQYF. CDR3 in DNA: TGTGCCACCAGCAGTCGCAGGGGGGTAGCGGGACCCAAAAACATTCAGTACTTC.

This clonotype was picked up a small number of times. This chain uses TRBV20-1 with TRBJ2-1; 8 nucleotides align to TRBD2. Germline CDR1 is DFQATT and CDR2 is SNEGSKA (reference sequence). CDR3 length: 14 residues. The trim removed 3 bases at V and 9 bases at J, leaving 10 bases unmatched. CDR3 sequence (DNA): TGCAGTGCTAGCAGGAGTAGCGGGACCGGTGAGCAGTTCTTC. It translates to CSASRSSGTGEQFF.

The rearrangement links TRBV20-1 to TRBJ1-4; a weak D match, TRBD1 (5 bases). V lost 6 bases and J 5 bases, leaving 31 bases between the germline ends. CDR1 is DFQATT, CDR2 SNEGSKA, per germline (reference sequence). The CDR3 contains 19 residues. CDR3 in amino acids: CSAPGGTGGAPRGNEKLFF. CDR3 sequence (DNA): TGCAGTGCCCCGGGAGGCACCGGAGGAGCACCTAGGGGCAATGAAAAACTGTTTTTT.

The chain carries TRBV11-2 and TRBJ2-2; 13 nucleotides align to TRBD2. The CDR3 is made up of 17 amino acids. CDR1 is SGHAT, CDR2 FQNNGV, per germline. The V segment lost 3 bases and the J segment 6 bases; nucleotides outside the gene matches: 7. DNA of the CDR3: TGTGCCAGCAGCTTTTGGACTAGCGGGAGTCCGCCCGGGGAGCTGTTTTTT. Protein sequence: CASSFWTSGSPPGELFF.

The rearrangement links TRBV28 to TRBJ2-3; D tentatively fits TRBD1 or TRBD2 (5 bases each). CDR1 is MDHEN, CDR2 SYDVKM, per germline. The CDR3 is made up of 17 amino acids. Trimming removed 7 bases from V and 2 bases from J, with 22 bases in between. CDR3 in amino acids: CASTLAPWQGTTDTQYF. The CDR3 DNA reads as TGTGCCAGCACCCTAGCCCCCTGGCAGGGCACCACAGATACGCAGTATTTT.

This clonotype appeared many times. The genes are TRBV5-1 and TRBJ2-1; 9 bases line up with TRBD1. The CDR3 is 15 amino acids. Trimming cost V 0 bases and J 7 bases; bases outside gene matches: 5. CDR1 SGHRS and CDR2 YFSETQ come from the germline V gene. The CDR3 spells CASSLGDRDRNEQFF. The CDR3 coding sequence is TGCGCCAGCAGCTTGGGGGACAGGGATCGGAATGAGCAGTTCTTC. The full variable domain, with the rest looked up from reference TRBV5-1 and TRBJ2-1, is KAGVTQTPRYLIKTRGQQVTLSCSPISGHRSVSWYQQTPGQGLQFLFEYFSETQRNKGNFPGRFSGRQFSNSRSEMNVSTLELGDSALYLCASSLGDRDRNEQFFGPGTRLTVL.

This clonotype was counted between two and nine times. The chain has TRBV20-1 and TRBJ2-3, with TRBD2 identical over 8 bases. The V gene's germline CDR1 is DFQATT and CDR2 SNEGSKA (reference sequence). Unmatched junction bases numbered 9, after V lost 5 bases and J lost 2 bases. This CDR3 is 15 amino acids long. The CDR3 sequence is CSASGTRDNTDTQYF. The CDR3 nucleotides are TGCAGTGCTTCCGGGACTAGGGACAACACAGATACGCAGTATTTT.

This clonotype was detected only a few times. The CDR3 DNA reads TGTGCCAGCAGCCCCGCCCGCTTCTCGGGAGGGCTCGGGGAGCTGTTTTTT. As protein: CASSPARFSGGLGELFF. The V gene is TRBV7-2, the J gene TRBJ2-2; 8 nucleotides agree with TRBD2. The CDR3 loop spans 17 amino acids. With V trimmed by 5 bases and J by 7 bases, 15 bases remained unmatched. Germline V gene sequence: CDR1 SGHTA, CDR2 FQGNSA.

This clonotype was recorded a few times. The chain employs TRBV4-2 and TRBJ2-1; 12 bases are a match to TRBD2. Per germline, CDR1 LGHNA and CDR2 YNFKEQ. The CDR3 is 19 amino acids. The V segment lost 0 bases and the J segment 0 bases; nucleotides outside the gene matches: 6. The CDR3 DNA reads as TGTGCCAGCAGCCAAGATTCGGCTAGCGGGGGGGGCTCCTACAATGAGCAGTTCTTC. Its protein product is CASSQDSASGGGSYNEQFF.

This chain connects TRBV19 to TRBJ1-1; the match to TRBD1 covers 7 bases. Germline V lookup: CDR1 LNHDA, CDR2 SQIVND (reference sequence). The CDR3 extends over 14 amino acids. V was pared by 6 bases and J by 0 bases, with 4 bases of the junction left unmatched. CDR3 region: CASRTTGLNTEAFF. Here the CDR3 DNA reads TGTGCCAGTAGAACGACAGGGTTGAACACTGAAGCTTTCTTT.

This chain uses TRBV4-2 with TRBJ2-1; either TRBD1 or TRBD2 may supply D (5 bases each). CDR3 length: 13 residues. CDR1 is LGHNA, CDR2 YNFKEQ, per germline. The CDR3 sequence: CAVGSWDGNEQFF. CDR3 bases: TGTGCTGTCGGATCTTGGGACGGCAATGAGCAGTTCTTC.

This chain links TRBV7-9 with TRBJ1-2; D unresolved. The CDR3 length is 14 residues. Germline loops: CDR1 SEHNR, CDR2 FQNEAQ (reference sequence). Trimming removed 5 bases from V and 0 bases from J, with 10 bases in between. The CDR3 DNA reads TGTGCCAGCAGCAATAGGGTCCCTAACTATGGCTACACCTTC. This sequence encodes CASSNRVPNYGYTF.

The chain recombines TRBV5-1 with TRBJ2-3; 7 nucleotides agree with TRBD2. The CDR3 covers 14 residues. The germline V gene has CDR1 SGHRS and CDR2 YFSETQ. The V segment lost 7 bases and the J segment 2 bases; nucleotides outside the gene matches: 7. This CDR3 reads CASRKSGDTDTQYF. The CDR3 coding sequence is TGCGCCAGCCGAAAGAGCGGGGACACAGATACGCAGTATTTT.

CDR3 sequence reads: CASSLETGGSVIGYTF. CDR3 DNA sequence: TGCGCCAGCAGCCTTGAGACAGGGGGCTCGGTTATTGGCTACACCTTC. The chain employs TRBV4-1 and TRBJ1-2; 10 nucleotides match TRBD1. The V segment lost 4 bases and the J segment 7 bases; nucleotides outside the gene matches: 12. The CDR3 covers 16 residues. CDR1 is MGHRA and CDR2 is YSYEKL in the germline V gene.

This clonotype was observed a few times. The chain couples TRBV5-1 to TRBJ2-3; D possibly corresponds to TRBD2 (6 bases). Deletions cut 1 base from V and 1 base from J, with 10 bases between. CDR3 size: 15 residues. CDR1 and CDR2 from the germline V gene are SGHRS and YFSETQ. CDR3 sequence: CASSLLAPGTDTQYF. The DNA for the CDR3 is TGCGCCAGCAGCTTGCTAGCGCCGGGCACAGATACGCAGTATTTT.

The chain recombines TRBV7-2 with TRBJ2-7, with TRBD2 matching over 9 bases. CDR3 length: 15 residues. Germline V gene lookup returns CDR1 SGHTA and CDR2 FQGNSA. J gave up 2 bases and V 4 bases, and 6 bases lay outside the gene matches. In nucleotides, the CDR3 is TGTGCCAGCAGCTGGGGGACTAGCCGAGCCTACGAGCAGTACTTC. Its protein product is CASSWGTSRAYEQYF.

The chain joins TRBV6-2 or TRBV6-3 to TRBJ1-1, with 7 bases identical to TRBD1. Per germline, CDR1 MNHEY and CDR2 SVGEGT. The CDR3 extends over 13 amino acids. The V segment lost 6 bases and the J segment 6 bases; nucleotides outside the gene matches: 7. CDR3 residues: CASSWTGAAEAFF. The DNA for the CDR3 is TGTGCCAGCAGCTGGACAGGAGCGGCTGAAGCTTTCTTT.